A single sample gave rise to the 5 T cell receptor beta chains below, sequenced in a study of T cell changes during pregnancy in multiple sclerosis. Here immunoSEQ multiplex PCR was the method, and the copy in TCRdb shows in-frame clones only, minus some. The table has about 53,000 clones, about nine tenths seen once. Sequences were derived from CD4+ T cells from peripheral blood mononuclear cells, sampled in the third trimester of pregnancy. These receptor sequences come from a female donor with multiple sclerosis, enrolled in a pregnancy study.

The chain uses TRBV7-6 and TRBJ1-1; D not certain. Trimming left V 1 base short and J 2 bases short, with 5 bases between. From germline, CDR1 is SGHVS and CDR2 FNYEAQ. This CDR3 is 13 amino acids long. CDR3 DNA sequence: TGTGCCAGCAGCTTAGGGGCAAACACTGAAGCTTTCTTT. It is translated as CASSLGANTEAFF.

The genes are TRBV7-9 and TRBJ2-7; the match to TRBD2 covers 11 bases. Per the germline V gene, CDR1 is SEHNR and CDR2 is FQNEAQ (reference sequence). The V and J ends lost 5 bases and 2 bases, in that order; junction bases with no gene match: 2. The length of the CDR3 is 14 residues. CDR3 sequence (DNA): TGTGCCAGCAGCGAGGGACTAGCGGCCTACGAGCAGTACTTC. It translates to CASSEGLAAYEQYF.

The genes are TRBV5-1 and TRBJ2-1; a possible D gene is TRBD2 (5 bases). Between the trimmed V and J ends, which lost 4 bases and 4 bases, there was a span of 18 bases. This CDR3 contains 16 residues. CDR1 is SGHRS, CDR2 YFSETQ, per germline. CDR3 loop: CASSPVAGADYNEQFF. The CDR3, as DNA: TGCGCCAGCAGCCCTGTCGCGGGCGCAGATTACAATGAGCAGTTCTTC. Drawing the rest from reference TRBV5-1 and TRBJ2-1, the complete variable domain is KAGVTQTPRYLIKTRGQQVTLSCSPISGHRSVSWYQQTPGQGLQFLFEYFSETQRNKGNFPGRFSGRQFSNSRSEMNVSTLELGDSALYLCASSPVAGADYNEQFFGPGTRLTVL.

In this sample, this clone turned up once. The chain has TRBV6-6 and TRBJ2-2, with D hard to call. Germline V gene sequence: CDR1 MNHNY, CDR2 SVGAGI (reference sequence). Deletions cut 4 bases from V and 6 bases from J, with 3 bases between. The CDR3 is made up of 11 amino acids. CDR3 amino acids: CASSSPGELFF. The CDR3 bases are TGTGCCAGCAGTTCTCCCGGGGAGCTGTTTTTT.

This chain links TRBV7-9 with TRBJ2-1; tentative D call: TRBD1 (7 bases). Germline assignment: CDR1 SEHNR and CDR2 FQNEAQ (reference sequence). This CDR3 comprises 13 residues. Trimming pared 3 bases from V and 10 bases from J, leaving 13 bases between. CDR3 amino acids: CASSFPGGIEQFF. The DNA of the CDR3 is TGTGCCAGCAGCTTCCCAGGGGGGATCGAGCAGTTCTTC.